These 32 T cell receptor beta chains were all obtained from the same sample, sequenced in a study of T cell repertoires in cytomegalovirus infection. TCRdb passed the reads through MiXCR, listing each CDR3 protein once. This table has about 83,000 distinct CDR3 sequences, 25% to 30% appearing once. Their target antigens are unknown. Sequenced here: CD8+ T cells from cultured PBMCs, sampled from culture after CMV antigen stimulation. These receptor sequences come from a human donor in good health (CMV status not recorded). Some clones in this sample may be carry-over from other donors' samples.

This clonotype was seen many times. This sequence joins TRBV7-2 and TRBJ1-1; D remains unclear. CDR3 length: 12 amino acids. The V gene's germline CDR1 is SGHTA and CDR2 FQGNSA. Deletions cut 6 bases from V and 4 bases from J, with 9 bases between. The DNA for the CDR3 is TGTGCCAGCAGACAACTGCTCACTGAAGCTTTCTTT. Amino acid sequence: CASRQLLTEAFF.

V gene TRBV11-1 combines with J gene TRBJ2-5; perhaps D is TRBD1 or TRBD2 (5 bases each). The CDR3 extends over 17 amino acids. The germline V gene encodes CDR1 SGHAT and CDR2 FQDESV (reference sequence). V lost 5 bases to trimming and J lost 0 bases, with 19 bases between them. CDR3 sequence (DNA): TGTGCCAGCAGCGCTTTCCCCGGGACCACGTACCAAGAGACCCAGTACTTC. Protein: CASSAFPGTTYQETQYF. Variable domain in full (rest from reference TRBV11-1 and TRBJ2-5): EAEVAQSPRYKITEKSQAVAFWCDPISGHATLYWYRQILGQGPELLVQFQDESVVDDSQLPKDRFSAERLKGVDSTLKIQPAELGDSAMYLCASSAFPGTTYQETQYFGPGTRLLVL.

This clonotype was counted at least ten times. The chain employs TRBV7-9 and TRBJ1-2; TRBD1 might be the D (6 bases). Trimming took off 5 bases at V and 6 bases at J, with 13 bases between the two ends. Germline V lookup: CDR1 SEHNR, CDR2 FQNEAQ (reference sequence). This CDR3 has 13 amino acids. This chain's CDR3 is CASSDPTGNGYTF. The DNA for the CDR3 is TGTGCCAGCAGCGACCCGACAGGAAATGGCTACACCTTC.

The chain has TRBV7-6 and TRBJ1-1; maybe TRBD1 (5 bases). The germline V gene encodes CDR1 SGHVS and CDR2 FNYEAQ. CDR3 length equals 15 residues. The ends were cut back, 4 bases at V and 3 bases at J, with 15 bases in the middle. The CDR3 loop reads CASSSGGGKDTEAFF. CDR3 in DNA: TGTGCCAGCAGCTCAGGCGGGGGTAAGGACACTGAAGCTTTCTTT.

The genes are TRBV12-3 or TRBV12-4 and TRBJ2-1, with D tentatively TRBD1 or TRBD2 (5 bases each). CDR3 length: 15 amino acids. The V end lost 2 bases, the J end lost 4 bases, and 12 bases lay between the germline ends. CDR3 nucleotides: TGTGCCAGCAGTTTATATCTGGGACGATACAATGAGCAGTTCTTC. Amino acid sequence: CASSLYLGRYNEQFF.

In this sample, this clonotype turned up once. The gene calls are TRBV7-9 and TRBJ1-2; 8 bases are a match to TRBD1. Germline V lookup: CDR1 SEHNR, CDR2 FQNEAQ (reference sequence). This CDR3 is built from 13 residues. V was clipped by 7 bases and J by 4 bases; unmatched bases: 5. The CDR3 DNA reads TGTGCCAGCATCAGACAGGGGAGCTATGGCTACACCTTC. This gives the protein CASIRQGSYGYTF.

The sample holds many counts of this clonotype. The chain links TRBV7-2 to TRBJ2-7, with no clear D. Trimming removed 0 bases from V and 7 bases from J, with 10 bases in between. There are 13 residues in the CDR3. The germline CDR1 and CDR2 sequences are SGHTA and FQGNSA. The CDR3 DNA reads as TGTGCCAGCAGCTTAGCCCAATACGTGGAGCAGTACTTC. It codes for CASSLAQYVEQYF. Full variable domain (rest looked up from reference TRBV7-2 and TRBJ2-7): GAGVSQSPSNKVTEKGKDVELRCDPISGHTALYWYRQSLGQGLEFLIYFQGNSAPDKSGLPSDRFSAERTGGSVSTLTIQRTQQEDSAVYLCASSLAQYVEQYFGPGTRLTVT.

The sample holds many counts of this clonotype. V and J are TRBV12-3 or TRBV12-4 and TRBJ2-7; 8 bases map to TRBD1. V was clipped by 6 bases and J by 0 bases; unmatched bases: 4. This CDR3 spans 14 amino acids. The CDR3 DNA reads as TGTGCCAGCAGAGAGACAGGGGACTCCTACGAGCAGTACTTC. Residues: CASRETGDSYEQYF.

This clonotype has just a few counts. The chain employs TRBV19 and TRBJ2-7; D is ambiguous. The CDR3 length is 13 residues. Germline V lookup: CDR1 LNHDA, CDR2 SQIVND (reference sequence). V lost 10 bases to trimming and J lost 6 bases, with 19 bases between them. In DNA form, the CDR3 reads TGTGCCACCTCACTGGTAGGGTTGGCCGAGCAGTACTTC. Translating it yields CATSLVGLAEQYF. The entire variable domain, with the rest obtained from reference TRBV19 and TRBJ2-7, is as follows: DGGITQSPKYLFRKEGQNVTLSCEQNLNHDAMYWYRQDPGQGLRLIYYSQIVNDFQKGDIAEGYSVSREKKESFPLTVTSAQKNPTAFYLCATSLVGLAEQYFGPGTRLTVT.

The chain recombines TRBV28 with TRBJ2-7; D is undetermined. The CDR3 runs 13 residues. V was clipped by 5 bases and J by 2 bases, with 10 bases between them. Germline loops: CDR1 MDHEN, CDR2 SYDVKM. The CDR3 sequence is CASSADTAYEQYF. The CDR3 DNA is TGTGCCAGCAGTGCGGATACGGCCTACGAGCAGTACTTC.

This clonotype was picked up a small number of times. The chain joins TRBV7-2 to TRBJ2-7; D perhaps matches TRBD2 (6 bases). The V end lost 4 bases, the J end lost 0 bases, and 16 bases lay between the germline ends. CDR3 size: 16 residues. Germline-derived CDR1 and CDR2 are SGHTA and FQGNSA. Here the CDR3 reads CASSSTGLQSSYEQYF. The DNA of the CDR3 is TGTGCCAGCAGCTCCACGGGACTCCAGAGCTCCTACGAGCAGTACTTC.

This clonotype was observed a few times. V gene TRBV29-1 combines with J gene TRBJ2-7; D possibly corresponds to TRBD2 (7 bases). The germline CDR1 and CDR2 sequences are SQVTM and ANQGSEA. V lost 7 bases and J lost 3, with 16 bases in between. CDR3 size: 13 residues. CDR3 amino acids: CSAKGGAGYEQYF. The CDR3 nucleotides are TGCAGCGCAAAGGGGGGGGCGGGCTACGAGCAGTACTTC.

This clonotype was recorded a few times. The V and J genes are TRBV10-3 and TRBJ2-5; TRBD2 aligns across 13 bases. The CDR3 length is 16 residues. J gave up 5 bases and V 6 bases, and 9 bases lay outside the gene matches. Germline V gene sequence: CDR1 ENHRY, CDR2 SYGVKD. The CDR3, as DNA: TGTGCCATCAGCGAAGGACTAGCGGGGGCCTGGGAGACCCAGTACTTC. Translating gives CAISEGLAGAWETQYF.

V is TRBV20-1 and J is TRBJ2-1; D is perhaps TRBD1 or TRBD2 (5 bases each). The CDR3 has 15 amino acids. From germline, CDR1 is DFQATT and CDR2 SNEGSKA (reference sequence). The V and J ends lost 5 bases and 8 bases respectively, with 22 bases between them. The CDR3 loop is CSALGPTFLLYEQFF. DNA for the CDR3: TGCAGTGCTTTGGGACCAACATTTTTACTATATGAGCAGTTCTTC.

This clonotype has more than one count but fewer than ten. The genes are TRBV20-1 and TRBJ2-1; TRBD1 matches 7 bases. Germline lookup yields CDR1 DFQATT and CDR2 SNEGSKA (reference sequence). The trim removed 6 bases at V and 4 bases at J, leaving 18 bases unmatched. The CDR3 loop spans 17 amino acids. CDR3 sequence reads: CSAPARTQGVSYNEQFF. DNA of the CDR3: TGCAGTGCACCCGCCCGAACCCAGGGGGTTTCTTACAATGAGCAGTTCTTC.

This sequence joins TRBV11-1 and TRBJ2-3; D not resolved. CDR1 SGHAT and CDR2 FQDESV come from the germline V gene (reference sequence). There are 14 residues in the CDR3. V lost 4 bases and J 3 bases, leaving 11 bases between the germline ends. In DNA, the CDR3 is TGTGCCAGCAGCTATCTGGTAGAAACAGATACGCAGTATTTT. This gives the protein CASSYLVETDTQYF.

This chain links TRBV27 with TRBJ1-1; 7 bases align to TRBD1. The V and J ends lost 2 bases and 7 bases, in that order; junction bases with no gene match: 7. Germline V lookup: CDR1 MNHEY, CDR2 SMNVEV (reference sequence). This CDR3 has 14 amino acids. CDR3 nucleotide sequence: TGTGCCAGCAGTTTAGGAGGGGGCAAGGATGAAGCTTTCTTT. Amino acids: CASSLGGGKDEAFF.

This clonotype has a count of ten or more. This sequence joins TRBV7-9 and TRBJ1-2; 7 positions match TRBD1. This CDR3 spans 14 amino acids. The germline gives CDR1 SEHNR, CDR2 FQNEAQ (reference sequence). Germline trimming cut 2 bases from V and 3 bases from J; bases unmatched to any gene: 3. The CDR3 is CASSLQGVDYGYTF. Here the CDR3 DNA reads TGTGCCAGCAGCTTACAGGGGGTGGACTATGGCTACACCTTC.

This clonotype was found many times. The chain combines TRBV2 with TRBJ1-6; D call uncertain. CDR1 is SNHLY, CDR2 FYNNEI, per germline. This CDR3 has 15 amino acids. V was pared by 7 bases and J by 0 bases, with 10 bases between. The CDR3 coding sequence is TGTGCCAGCACCCAACAGAGCTCCTATAATTCACCCCTCCACTTT. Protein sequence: CASTQQSSYNSPLHF.

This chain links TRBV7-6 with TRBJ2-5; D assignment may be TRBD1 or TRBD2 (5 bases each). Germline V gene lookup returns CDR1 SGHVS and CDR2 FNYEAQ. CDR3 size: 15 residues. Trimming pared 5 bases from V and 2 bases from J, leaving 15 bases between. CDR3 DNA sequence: TGTGCCAGCAGCCTGGGACCTACACCTCAAGAGACCCAGTACTTC. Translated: CASSLGPTPQETQYF.

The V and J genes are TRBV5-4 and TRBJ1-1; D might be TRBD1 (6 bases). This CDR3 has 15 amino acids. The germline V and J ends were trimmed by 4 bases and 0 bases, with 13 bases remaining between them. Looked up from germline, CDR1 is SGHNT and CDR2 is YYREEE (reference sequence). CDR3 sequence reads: CASSQRGGVNTEAFF. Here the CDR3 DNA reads TGTGCCAGCAGCCAAAGAGGGGGGGTGAACACTGAAGCTTTCTTT.

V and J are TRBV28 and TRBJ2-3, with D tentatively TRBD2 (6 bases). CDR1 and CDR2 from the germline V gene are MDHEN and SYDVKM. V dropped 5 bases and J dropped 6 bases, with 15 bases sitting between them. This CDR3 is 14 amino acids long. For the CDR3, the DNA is TGTGCCAGCAGTCGGGGGTCCCCAAGGGATACGCAGTATTTT. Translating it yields CASSRGSPRDTQYF.

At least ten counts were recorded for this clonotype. CDR3 sequence reads: CSARGASGGVADTQYF. The CDR3 region has the DNA TGCAGTGCTAGAGGGGCTAGCGGGGGAGTGGCAGATACGCAGTATTTT. The rearrangement uses TRBV20-1 and TRBJ2-3; 10 bases fit TRBD2. CDR3 length: 16 residues. Germline trimming cut 1 base from V and 4 bases from J; bases unmatched to any gene: 8. Germline lookup yields CDR1 DFQATT and CDR2 SNEGSKA (reference sequence).

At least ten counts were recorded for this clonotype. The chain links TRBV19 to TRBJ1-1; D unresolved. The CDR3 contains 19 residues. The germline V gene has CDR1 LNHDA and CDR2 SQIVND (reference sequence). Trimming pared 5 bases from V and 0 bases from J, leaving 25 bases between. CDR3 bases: TGTGCCAGTAGTCCAACCCTCGCCTTCGGGCCGGCGATGAACACTGAAGCTTTCTTT. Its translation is CASSPTLAFGPAMNTEAFF.

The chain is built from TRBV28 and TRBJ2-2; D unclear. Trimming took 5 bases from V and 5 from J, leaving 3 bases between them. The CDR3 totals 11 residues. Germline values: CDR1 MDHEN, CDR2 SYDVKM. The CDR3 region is CASSTTGELFF. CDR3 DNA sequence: TGTGCCAGCAGTACGACCGGGGAGCTGTTTTTT.

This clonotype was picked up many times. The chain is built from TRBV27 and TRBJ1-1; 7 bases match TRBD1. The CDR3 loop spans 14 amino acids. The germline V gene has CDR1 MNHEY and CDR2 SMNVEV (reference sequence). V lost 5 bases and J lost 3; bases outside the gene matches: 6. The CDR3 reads CASSIDRAYTEAFF. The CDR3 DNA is TGTGCCAGCAGTATAGACAGGGCGTACACTGAAGCTTTCTTT.

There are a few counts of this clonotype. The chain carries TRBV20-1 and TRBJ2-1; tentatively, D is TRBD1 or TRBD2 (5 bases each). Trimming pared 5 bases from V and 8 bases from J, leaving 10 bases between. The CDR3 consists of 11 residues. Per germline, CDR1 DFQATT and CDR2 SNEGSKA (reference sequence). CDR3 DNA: TGCAGTGCTGGGGGTGGGGATGAGCAGTTCTTC. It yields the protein CSAGGGDEQFF.

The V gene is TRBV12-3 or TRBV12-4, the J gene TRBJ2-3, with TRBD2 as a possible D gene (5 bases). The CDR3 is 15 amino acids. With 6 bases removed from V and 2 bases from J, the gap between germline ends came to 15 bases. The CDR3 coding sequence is TGTGCCAGCAGCTCAAGAGGGTCTGACACAGATACGCAGTATTTT. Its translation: CASSSRGSDTDTQYF.

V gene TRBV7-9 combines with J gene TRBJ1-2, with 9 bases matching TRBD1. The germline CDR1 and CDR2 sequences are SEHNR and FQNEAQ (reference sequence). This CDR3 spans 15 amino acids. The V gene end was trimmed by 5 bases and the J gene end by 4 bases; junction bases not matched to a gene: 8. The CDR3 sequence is CASSPGTGTFYGYTF. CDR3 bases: TGTGCCAGCAGCCCCGGGACAGGGACCTTCTATGGCTACACCTTC.

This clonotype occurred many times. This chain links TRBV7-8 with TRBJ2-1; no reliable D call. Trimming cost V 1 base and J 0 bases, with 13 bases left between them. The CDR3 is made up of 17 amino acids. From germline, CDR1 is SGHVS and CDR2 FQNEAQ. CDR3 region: CASSLDRAGLSYNEQFF. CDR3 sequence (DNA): TGTGCCAGCAGCTTAGACCGAGCAGGCCTCTCCTACAATGAGCAGTTCTTC.

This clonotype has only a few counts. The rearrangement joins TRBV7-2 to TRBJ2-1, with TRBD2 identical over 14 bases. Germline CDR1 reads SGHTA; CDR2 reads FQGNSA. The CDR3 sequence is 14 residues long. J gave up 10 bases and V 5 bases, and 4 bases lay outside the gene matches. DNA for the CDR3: TGTGCCAGCAGCGGACTAGCGGGGGGCCCGGAGCAGTTCTTC. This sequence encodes CASSGLAGGPEQFF.

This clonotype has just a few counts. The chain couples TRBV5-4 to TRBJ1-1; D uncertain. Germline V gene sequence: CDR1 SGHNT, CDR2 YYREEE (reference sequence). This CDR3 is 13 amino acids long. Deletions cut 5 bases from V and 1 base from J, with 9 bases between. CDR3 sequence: CASRPRGNTEAFF. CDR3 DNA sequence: TGTGCCAGCAGGCCCCGGGGGAACACTGAAGCTTTCTTT.